Listed below are T cell receptor beta chains from one sample, sequenced in a study of lymphopenia after photon versus proton radiotherapy. Sequencing used immunoSEQ multiplex PCR; TCRdb keeps in-frame clones, though not all of them. Altogether around 26,000 clones are present, around 82% being singletons, with the ten largest covering under 35%. The source material was peripheral blood, sampled from a patient treated with photon-based radiotherapy. These receptors originate from a man in his fifties or sixties with gastric cancer. Each CDR3 is given with its conserved first and last residue. Fields, in order: clone size, J gene, D gene, V gene, CDR3 protein, CDR3 DNA. D genes are given only for firm matches. Size is omitted from some rows. Given values are once, few, many or a class for expanded clones.

abundance: .
j_gene: TRBJ1-2
d_gene: TRBD1
v_gene: TRBV6-1
CDR3aa: CASSEALRTGGYGYTF
CDR3nt: TGTGCCAGCAGTGAAGCGCTTAGGACAGGGGGCTATGGCTACACCTTC

abundance: .
j_gene: TRBJ2-5
d_gene: .
v_gene: TRBV6-1
CDR3aa: CASSEWGGRETQYF
CDR3nt: TGTGCCAGCAGTGAATGGGGGGGCAGGGAGACCCAGTACTTC

abundance: .
j_gene: TRBJ2-7
d_gene: .
v_gene: TRBV9
CDR3aa: CASGTGFHEQYF
CDR3nt: TGTGCCAGCGGAACAGGGTTCCACGAGCAGTACTTC

abundance: .
j_gene: TRBJ2-3
d_gene: .
v_gene: TRBV29-1
CDR3aa: CSLRTTKDTQYF
CDR3nt: TGCAGCTTACGGACTACCAAGGATACGCAGTATTTT

abundance: .
j_gene: TRBJ2-3
d_gene: TRBD1
v_gene: TRBV18
CDR3aa: CASSPGQESTDTQYF
CDR3nt: TGTGCCAGCTCACCCGGACAGGAGAGCACAGATACGCAGTATTTT

abundance: .
j_gene: TRBJ2-7
d_gene: TRBD1
v_gene: TRBV9
CDR3aa: CASSIDRGYEQYF
CDR3nt: TGTGCCAGCAGCATCGACAGGGGCTACGAGCAGTACTTC

abundance: .
j_gene: TRBJ2-2
d_gene: TRBD1
v_gene: TRBV6-5
CDR3aa: CASSRLQGATGELFF
CDR3nt: TGTGCCAGCAGCCGCCTTCAGGGGGCTACCGGGGAGCTGTTTTTT

abundance: .
j_gene: TRBJ2-2
d_gene: .
v_gene: TRBV7-8
CDR3aa: CASSLAGAHTGELFF
CDR3nt: TGTGCCAGCAGCTTGGCGGGGGCCCACACCGGGGAGCTGTTTTTT

abundance: .
j_gene: TRBJ2-2
d_gene: .
v_gene: TRBV2
CDR3aa: CASTRVDSTGELFF
CDR3nt: TGTGCCAGTACGCGGGTCGACTCTACCGGGGAGCTGTTTTTT

abundance: .
j_gene: TRBJ2-3
d_gene: TRBD1
v_gene: TRBV18
CDR3aa: CASSPDRAGDTQYF
CDR3nt: TGTGCCAGCTCACCGGACAGGGCGGGAGATACGCAGTATTTT

abundance: .
j_gene: TRBJ1-5
d_gene: TRBD1
v_gene: TRBV2
CDR3aa: CASSEGQVSNQPQHF
CDR3nt: TGTGCCAGCAGTGAGGGACAGGTTAGCAATCAGCCCCAGCATTTT

abundance: .
j_gene: TRBJ2-1
d_gene: .
v_gene: TRBV4-1
CDR3aa: CASSQDRGGSSYNEQFF
CDR3nt: TGCGCCAGCAGCCAAGATCGTGGGGGCAGCTCCTACAATGAGCAGTTCTTC

abundance: .
j_gene: TRBJ2-4
d_gene: .
v_gene: TRBV11-1
CDR3aa: CASSLAEGGSKNIQYF
CDR3nt: TGTGCCAGCAGCTTAGCGGAGGGCGGCAGCAAAAACATTCAGTACTTC

abundance: .
j_gene: TRBJ2-2
d_gene: .
v_gene: TRBV6-5
CDR3aa: CASSNDVTGELFF
CDR3nt: TGTGCCAGCAGTAACGACGTAACCGGGGAGCTGTTTTTT

abundance: few
j_gene: TRBJ2-7
d_gene: TRBD2
v_gene: TRBV11-2
CDR3aa: CASSPGTTLTYEQYF
CDR3nt: TGTGCCAGCAGCCCCGGGACTACCCTTACCTACGAGCAGTACTTC

abundance: .
j_gene: TRBJ2-5
d_gene: .
v_gene: TRBV30
CDR3aa: CAWRLGGAPAQYF
CDR3nt: TGTGCCTGGAGGCTAGGCGGAGCCCCGGCCCAGTACTTC

abundance: .
j_gene: TRBJ2-3
d_gene: TRBD1
v_gene: TRBV5-1
CDR3aa: CASSLDRGHDTQYF
CDR3nt: TGCGCCAGCAGCTTGGACAGGGGCCACGATACGCAGTATTTT

abundance: few
j_gene: TRBJ1-4
d_gene: TRBD1
v_gene: TRBV6-5
CDR3aa: CASSLRGEHEKLFF
CDR3nt: TGTGCCAGCAGCCTCAGGGGGGAACATGAAAAACTGTTTTTT

abundance: .
j_gene: TRBJ2-1
d_gene: .
v_gene: TRBV7-3
CDR3aa: CASSFSGNEQFF
CDR3nt: TGTGCCAGCAGCTTCAGCGGCAATGAGCAGTTCTTC

abundance: .
j_gene: TRBJ1-5
d_gene: .
v_gene: TRBV19
CDR3aa: CASSITVGAHQPQHF
CDR3nt: TGTGCCAGTAGTATAACTGTGGGGGCCCATCAGCCCCAGCATTTT

abundance: .
j_gene: TRBJ2-2
d_gene: .
v_gene: TRBV7-3
CDR3aa: CASRWGVTGELFF
CDR3nt: TGTGCCAGCAGGTGGGGAGTCACCGGGGAGCTGTTTTTT

abundance: many
j_gene: TRBJ1-6
d_gene: TRBD1
v_gene: TRBV4-1
CDR3aa: CASSQVLDRNNSPLHF
CDR3nt: TGCGCCAGCAGCCAAGTGCTGGACAGGAATAATTCACCCCTCCACTTT

abundance: .
j_gene: TRBJ1-5
d_gene: .
v_gene: TRBV6-1
CDR3aa: CASSLWDQPQHF
CDR3nt: TGTGCCAGCAGCCTCTGGGATCAGCCCCAGCATTTT

abundance: .
j_gene: TRBJ1-2
d_gene: .
v_gene: TRBV6-1
CDR3aa: CASSEAGVYGYTF
CDR3nt: TGTGCCAGCAGTGAAGCGGGAGTTTATGGCTACACCTTC

abundance: .
j_gene: TRBJ1-2
d_gene: .
v_gene: TRBV10-3
CDR3aa: CAISTGLSNGYTF
CDR3nt: TGTGCCATTTCTACAGGGCTTTCTAATGGCTACACCTTC

abundance: .
j_gene: TRBJ1-2
d_gene: .
v_gene: TRBV5-1
CDR3aa: CASSSTVYGYTF
CDR3nt: TGCGCCAGCAGCTCGACAGTTTATGGCTACACCTTC

abundance: .
j_gene: TRBJ1-1
d_gene: .
v_gene: TRBV4-3
CDR3aa: CASSQDRMNTEAFF
CDR3nt: TGCGCCAGCAGCCAAGATCGGATGAACACTGAAGCTTTCTTT

abundance: .
j_gene: TRBJ1-4
d_gene: .
v_gene: TRBV6-1
CDR3aa: CASSGQLNEKLFF
CDR3nt: TGTGCCAGCAGTGGACAGCTGAATGAAAAACTGTTTTTT